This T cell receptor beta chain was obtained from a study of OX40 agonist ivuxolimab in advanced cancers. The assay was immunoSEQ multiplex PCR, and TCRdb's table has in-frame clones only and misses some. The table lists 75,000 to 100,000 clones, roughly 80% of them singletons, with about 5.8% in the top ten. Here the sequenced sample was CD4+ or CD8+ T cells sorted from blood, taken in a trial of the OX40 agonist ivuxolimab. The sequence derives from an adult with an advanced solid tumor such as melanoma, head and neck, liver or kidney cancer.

The CDR3 loop is CASRDSYNSPLHF. The CDR3 nucleotides are TGTGCCTCCCGGGACTCCTATAATTCACCCCTCCACTTT. V is TRBV30 and J is TRBJ1-6; no definite D call. Trimming took 7 bases from V and 0 from J, leaving 7 bases between them. The CDR3 is made up of 13 amino acids. Per the germline V gene, CDR1 is GTSNPN and CDR2 is SVGIG (reference sequence).